The sequence of this TCR beta chain was determined in a study of blood T cell repertoires in COVID-19. As for the study in general: Acute-phase and convalescent COVID-19 samples originated in the United States, Italy and Spain. T cells, B-cell-depleted T cells, or PBMCs supplied cDNA or gDNA.

In the study's own analysis: Reference gene primers were amplified, and this amplification served to estimate nucleated cell counts. The table came from immunoSEQ multiplex PCR; TCRdb's copy has only in-frame clones and leaves some out. Clonal size and the V and J genes are those of that table, whereas D and trimming came from the DNA. The sample shows 95,000 to 100,000 clones, roughly 90% of them seen only once. Followed over time, Seattle patients had been enrolled while infection was active. This TCR came from a human donor with COVID-19, enrolled during active disease. The donor label of this sample is uncertain. Sequenced input: peripheral blood.

The CDR3 region has the DNA TGTGCCAGCAGCGTAAGGGGACAGGGGGCAGTATCAGATACGCAGTATTTT. It is translated as CASSVRGQGAVSDTQYF. V usage is TRBV9 and J usage is TRBJ2-3; TRBD1 matches at 12 bases. V dropped 1 base and J dropped 4; count of bases not matched to a gene: 7. Germline CDR1 and CDR2: SGDLS and YYNGEE. The CDR3 runs to 17 residues.